The source of this TCR beta chain is a study of cytomegalovirus exposure and HLA in healthy donors (dated by TCRdb to the late 2010s). About the study as a whole: An earlier analysis of under 600 of the donors reported 250 to 350 Gb of sequence data and 117 million unique TCR beta sequences from 150 million to 200 million T cells. A separate validation cohort of some 130 different subjects was used in addition to the roughly 700-subject first cohort. Using immunosequencing, the study profiled T cell repertoires from some 670 subjects and related those repertoires to cytomegalovirus serostatus. In an earlier analysis of 587 of the donors, high-throughput TCR beta sequencing was used to judge whether each TCR beta V gene segment behaved as functional or pseudogenic. About 300 gigabases of sequencing data and around 80 million unique TCR sequences made up an early release that covered nearly 650 HLA-typed donors. Roughly 5 DR-DQ haplotypes were handled as single units for association and clustering because linkage in the cohort was strong. On average, about 200,000 unique TCR beta nucleotide sequences were sequenced per donor among 398 genotyped donors of the cohort, with roughly 20% of those sequences being non-productive. The study aimed to test whether signatures of past pathogen exposure could be identified by cataloging public T cell receptors. All discovery cohort repertoires had been generated using a single sequencing platform. The genetic ancestry cluster associated with self-reported Caucasian donors included about four fifths of the 300 to 450 genotyped donors. To predict cytomegalovirus infection status, the study brought together high-throughput TCR immunosequencing, statistical association of individual TCRs with disease status, and machine learning. A later genetic analysis used genome-wide SNP genotypes for about three fifths of the roughly 700 donors, treating that subset as a discovery cohort. HLA typing included class I and class II loci at four-digit resolution. A later analysis re-analyzed previously published TCR beta repertoires from about 600 donors and added high-resolution HLA genotyping to study TCR occurrence patterns. The later analysis used no new phenotypic data to find candidate immune exposures, relying instead on TCR beta sequences and their occurrence across donors. Alongside the repertoire data, information on donor age, sex, ethnicity and CMV serostatus was compiled. The number of typed donors differed by locus: about 620-630 for A, B, C, DRB1 and DQB1; 500 to 550 for DQA1; around 580 for DPA1; and around 490 for DPB1. Study-wide conclusions, independent of this receptor: The authors suggested that the approach could potentially be extended to other disease states and immunological phenotypes. According to a later analysis, TCR association rates differed among HLA loci, with DRB1 alleles showing the most associated TCRs and HLA-C alleles showing the fewest. A further reported finding was that TCR beta sequences accurately predicted the HLA-A and HLA-B alleles for most subjects in the first cohort. Because the 87-base-pair reads could not distinguish some IMGT-functional V segments, including TRBV6-2 and TRBV6-3, those segments were excluded. Several of the top co-occurrence clusters appeared to be linked to parvovirus B19, influenza, CMV and Epstein-Barr virus, according to a later analysis. A total of roughly 160 TCR beta chains were listed by the study as associated with cytomegalovirus. V-gene and J-gene trimming of TCR beta chains was associated with a missense DCLRE1C variant in a later genetic analysis, and the association was replicated in an independent cohort. According to a later genetic analysis, donors in an Asian-associated ancestry cluster had fewer N-insertions in productive TCRs than the approximately 610-donor mean. Strong co-occurrence of HLA alleles, especially DR and DQ, made assigning TCR associations to individual alleles difficult. A cluster of highly shared sequence variants was judged likely to represent a technical artifact of the sequencing pipeline. HLA typing was unavailable for some donors at each locus, so association tests used only the typed subset. In a later analysis, about 16,000 TCR beta sequences were associated with specific HLA alleles at a false discovery rate of 0.05. In an earlier analysis of about 600 of the donors, most TCR beta V segments appeared in productive rearrangements about 90% or about 30% of the time, broadly matching IMGT annotations. Linkage disequilibrium might explain the correlated functional status among segregating V segments, but an unknown experimental factor could not be ruled out. A few of the identified cytomegalovirus-associated TCR beta chains were confirmed in vitro to be specific for cytomegalovirus antigens. Only TCR beta chains were sequenced in this cohort, and the absence of alpha or paired-chain data limited detectable features. Across donors, most TCR sequences were observed very rarely, whereas some public TCRs were present in many individuals. Compared with equally common non-associated chains, HLA-associated TCR beta chains in a later analysis were more clonally expanded and had lower generation probabilities. Cytomegalovirus status was reported to be diagnosed by the classifier with high specificity and sensitivity in both the original and validation cohorts. Because counts were too low, some 16 rarely observed V segments, including chromosome 9 orphons, were excluded from the earlier analysis of a few hundred of the donors. For the cohort, immune exposure information was limited to CMV serostatus. Presence/absence analyses assumed roughly uniform sequencing depth across donors, an assumption that may not hold. In a later analysis, most CMV-associated TCR beta chains were found to appear HLA-restricted, with HLA associations seemingly driven largely by CMV exposure.

The cohort consisted of 650 to 850 healthy bone marrow donors. Cohort members were all nominally healthy when sampled, although unrecorded immune exposures were likely present. The donor was CMV seropositive and was included in the group of 289 seropositive cohort members. Every donor gave a peripheral blood sample, and the peripheral blood mononuclear cells from that sample were used for TCR beta sequencing. The Qiagen DNeasy Blood Extraction Kit was used to extract genomic DNA from the blood cell samples. The protocol used for the library was the immunoSEQ multiplex PCR assay. For the multiplex PCR, a mixture combining 60 forward primers for TCR Vbeta segments and 13 reverse primers for TCR Jbeta segments was used. The CDR3 region of rearranged TCR beta genes was amplified from genomic DNA with a multiplex PCR assay. The Illumina HiSeq System was used to sequence the amplified TCR beta libraries as 87-base-pair reads. The authors processed their data as follows. In a later analysis, 80 million or so unique TCR beta chains were counted across the approximately 640 repertoires, and roughly 11 million of these chains were shared by at least two donors. Raw reads were error-corrected and collapsed into unique sequences by a nearest-neighbor algorithm in which closely related sequences were merged to remove PCR and sequencing errors. CDR3 sequences were aligned to IMGT reference sequences to assign V, D and J gene segments. For a sequence to be retained, a match of at least six nucleotides to both a V gene segment and a J gene segment was required. Rearrangements were called productive when the CDR3 lacked stop codons and stayed in frame with V and J; all others were non-productive. Following IMGT convention, CDR3 was defined as the stretch from the second conserved V-encoded cysteine up to the conserved J-encoded phenylalanine. The earlier analysis of about 530 of the donors excluded any sequence lacking an unambiguous match to a single V gene segment. In an earlier analysis of more than 500 of the donors, a V segment was called functional when productive rearrangements were above 56.7%, and segregating when the standard deviation between donors exceeded 5%. A statistical classification framework was built for diagnosing cytomegalovirus status from the catalog of TCR beta chain sequences. A later analysis assigned V and J genes by comparing TCR nucleotide sequences with IMGT/GENE-DB human TR gene sequences. The TCRdist pipeline was used in a later analysis to assign CDR3 sequences and most-parsimonious VDJ recombination scenarios. In a later analysis, every TCR beta chain was defined by the combination of its CDR3 amino acid sequence and its V-gene family, and reads without a unique V-gene family were dropped. As a way to deal with suspected cross-contamination and a sequencing artifact, a later analysis dropped under 600 nucleotide sequences that were highly shared and had low generation probability. For each public chain, a later analysis derived a clonal expansion index from normalized ranks of inferred template counts within each repertoire. In a later analysis, generation probabilities were computed with a VDJ recombination model fitted to out-of-frame rearrangements, and the resulting probabilities were checked against IGoR. A later analysis scored TCR-TCR, TCR-HLA and TCR-CMV co-occurrence with hypergeometric tests, applying a repertoire-size bias correction to TCR pairs. False discovery rates were estimated in a later analysis by permuting HLA or CMV assignments 20 times. In a later analysis, co-occurring TCRs were grouped with DBSCAN, and TCRdist sequence similarity was added when clustering was performed within HLA-allele-positive subsets. Repertoires with fewer than 30,000 or more than 120,000 public chains were left out of co-occurrence clustering, as were a handful of repertoires with anomalous nucleotide sharing. Imported from immuneACCESS, the table was reduced by TCRdb to in-frame sequences with V and J called. These copies leave out some clones; in studies compared against another copy, an unresolved V gene accounts for under half, and the cause of the remainder is not known. V, J and clone size reflect that table, while D and trimming were determined from the DNA. The sample table lists around 140,000 clones, about four fifths of them with a count of one. 6.2% of the sample is taken by the ten largest.

CDR1 SGHTA and CDR2 FQGNSA were looked up in the germline V gene. The CDR3 holds 13 amino acids from the cysteine to the phenylalanine. Just the 39-base CDR3 DNA is kept, in frame starting at base 1. V loses 3 bases of germline sequence and J loses 2 bases, and the interval between the two ends is 7 bases. Note on this clone: The antigen it recognizes is unknown. No base quality information exists; no much larger clone differs at one position.

Sample: PBMCs. The TCR comes from a woman aged 40 to 50 in good health and CMV-seropositive. The chain employs TRBV7-2 and TRBJ1-1; the D gene remains uncertain. The sequenced DNA is TGTGCCAGCAGCTTGGAGGGAAACACTGAAGCTTTCTTT. It translates as CASSLEGNTEAFF. With the portions outside the CDR3 filled from the reference TRBV7-2 and TRBJ1-1 genes, the complete variable region becomes GAGVSQSPSNKVTEKGKDVELRCDPISGHTALYWYRQSLGQGLEFLIYFQGNSAPDKSGLPSDRFSAERTGGSVSTLTIQRTQQEDSAVYLCASSLEGNTEAFFGQGTRLTVV.